Each of the 18 T cell receptor beta chains below was sequenced from the same sample in a study of T-cell reconstitution after alpha-beta-depleted transplantation in children. A TCRbeta library incorporating unique molecular identifiers was prepared. Via MiXCR, TCRdb re-called the PCR reads, giving one row per CDR3 protein. The profile shows about 580,000 distinct CDR3 sequences, roughly 24% of them singletons. The material was PBMCs, mostly from graft donor cells, obtained 360 days after TCRalphabeta/CD19-depleted stem cell transplant. These receptors were collected from a boy in the first two years of life who had a stem cell transplant for acute myeloid leukemia, so the T cells may come from the graft donor.

The chain couples TRBV7-9 to TRBJ2-1; D gene uncertain. Trimming pared 1 base from V and 3 bases from J, leaving 10 bases between. Germline CDR1 SEHNR, CDR2 FQNEAQ (reference sequence). CDR3 length: 15 residues. CDR3 protein: CASSLVGLGYNEQFF. CDR3 sequence (DNA): TGTGCCAGCAGCTTAGTAGGTTTGGGCTACAATGAGCAGTTCTTC.

This clonotype has a count of ten or more. The V gene is TRBV5-1, the J gene TRBJ1-2; weak D call: TRBD1 (6 bases). The CDR3 totals 11 residues. Looked up from germline, CDR1 is SGHRS and CDR2 is YFSETQ. The germline V and J ends were trimmed by 3 bases and 6 bases, with 6 bases remaining between them. The DNA of the CDR3 is TGCGCCAGCAGCTACAGGGATGGCTACACCTTC. Translated: CASSYRDGYTF.

This clonotype has a count of ten or more. This chain uses TRBV29-1 with TRBJ2-1; no firm D call. The CDR3 loop spans 11 amino acids. V shed 2 bases and J shed 6 bases, with 5 bases lying between them. Looked up from germline, CDR1 is SQVTM and CDR2 is ANQGSEA. CDR3 in DNA: TGCAGCGTTGAACTTGGCAATGAGCAGTTCTTC. It codes for CSVELGNEQFF.

The chain employs TRBV6-1 and TRBJ2-2; perhaps TRBD2 as D (6 bases). Germline V gives CDR1 MNHNS, CDR2 SASEGT. The CDR3 is made up of 13 amino acids. Trimming took off 9 bases at V and 4 bases at J, with 12 bases between the two ends. The CDR3 DNA reads TGTGCCAGTGCAGGGCGGGGCACCGGGGAGCTGTTTTTT. Its protein is CASAGRGTGELFF.

This chain links TRBV20-1 with TRBJ2-1, with 10 bases aligning to TRBD2. The CDR3 consists of 19 residues. Trimming took 6 bases from V and 0 from J; bases not matched to a gene: 17. Germline loops: CDR1 DFQATT, CDR2 SNEGSKA (reference sequence). CDR3 residues: CSAGSSSGGLYSSYNEQFF. CDR3 nucleotide sequence: TGCAGTGCCGGCTCAAGTAGCGGGGGGCTTTATAGCTCCTACAATGAGCAGTTCTTC.

The rearrangement uses TRBV28 and TRBJ2-7; D possibly matches TRBD1 or TRBD2 (6 bases each). Germline V gene data show CDR1 as MDHEN and CDR2 as SYDVKM. Trimming pared 10 bases from V and 1 base from J, leaving 17 bases between. The CDR3 contains 14 residues. The CDR3 protein is CATFQGGSSYEQYV. The CDR3 DNA reads TGTGCCACCTTCCAAGGGGGGTCGTCCTACGAGCAGTACGTC.

This clonotype was recorded many times. This rearrangement joins TRBV5-1 to TRBJ2-7; D remains ambiguous. This CDR3 has 14 residues. V was cut by 4 bases and J by 2 bases, with 13 bases left in between. Germline lookup yields CDR1 SGHRS and CDR2 YFSETQ. CDR3 loop: CASSSEPGPYEQYV. The CDR3, as DNA: TGCGCCAGCAGCAGTGAACCGGGTCCCTACGAGCAGTACGTC.

This clonotype was seen more than once but under ten times. The chain has TRBV7-2 and TRBJ2-1, with 8 positions matching TRBD2. The CDR3 spans 14 residues. Germline values: CDR1 SGHTA, CDR2 FQGNSA. Trimming removed 6 bases from V and 3 bases from J; junction bases left unmatched: 4. As DNA, the CDR3 is TGTGCCAGCAGAGGGCGGGGGGACTACAATGAGCAGTTCTTC. This sequence encodes CASRGRGDYNEQFF.

This clonotype was detected many times. This chain links TRBV6-5 with TRBJ2-7; D is unclear. The CDR3 consists of 15 residues. V lost 4 bases, J lost 0 bases, and 13 bases lay in between. CDR1 is MNHEY, CDR2 SVGAGI, per germline. This CDR3 is CASSSNSVPSYEQYF. The CDR3, as DNA: TGTGCCAGCAGTTCTAACAGCGTCCCCTCCTACGAGCAGTACTTC.

The J gene is TRBJ2-1, the V gene TRBV9, with D tentatively TRBD2 (6 bases). Trimming removed 3 bases at V and 2 bases at J, with 12 bases between. The germline V gene encodes CDR1 SGDLS and CDR2 YYNGEE. The CDR3 is 15 residues long. This CDR3 reads CASSGSGTPYNEQFF. In DNA, the CDR3 is TGTGCCAGCAGCGGTAGCGGCACCCCCTACAATGAGCAGTTCTTC.

The V call is TRBV2, the J call TRBJ2-3, with TRBD2 matching 8 bases. The CDR3 is 15 residues long. V lost 3 bases and J lost 2; bases outside the gene matches: 4. Germline V lookup: CDR1 SNHLY, CDR2 FYNNEI. In nucleotides, the CDR3 is TGTGCCAGCAGTGATTCTAGCGGGCCCACAGATACGCAGTATTTT. Its translation: CASSDSSGPTDTQYF.

This clonotype was counted ten times or more. The chain couples TRBV20-1 to TRBJ2-7; D possibly corresponds to TRBD1 (5 bases). The CDR3 length is 12 residues. Germline values: CDR1 DFQATT, CDR2 SNEGSKA (reference sequence). The V and J ends lost 5 bases and 0 bases respectively, with 8 bases between them. In DNA form, the CDR3 reads TGCAGTGCTGGGGCTAGCTCCTACGAGCAGTACGTC. Its protein product is CSAGASSYEQYV.

This clonotype came up many times. The rearrangement links TRBV28 to TRBJ1-2, with D unresolved. V shed 6 bases and J shed 8 bases, with 13 bases lying between them. Looked up from germline, CDR1 is MDHEN and CDR2 is SYDVKM. This CDR3 has 12 residues. The CDR3, as DNA: TGTGCCAGCAGCAACCAAGTTGGGGGCTACACCTTC. Its translation is CASSNQVGGYTF.

The chain carries TRBV10-1 and TRBJ2-5, with D perhaps given as TRBD1 or TRBD2 (6 bases each). Germline values: CDR1 WNHNN, CDR2 SYGVQD (reference sequence). CDR3 length: 14 residues. Between the trimmed V and J ends, which lost 8 bases and 1 base, there was a span of 14 bases. The chain's CDR3 is CASSASGAQETQYF. The CDR3 coding sequence is TGCGCCAGCTCTGCATCGGGGGCCCAAGAGACCCAGTACTTC.

This chain uses TRBV13 with TRBJ2-3; unclear D gene. This CDR3 has 15 residues. V lost 4 bases to trimming and J lost 3 bases, with 14 bases between them. The germline CDR1 and CDR2 sequences are PRHDT and FYEKMQ (reference sequence). The CDR3 bases are TGTGCCAGCAGCTCAAAACCTTCCACTACAGATACGCAGTATTTT. Its protein is CASSSKPSTTDTQYF. The whole variable domain, remainder taken from reference TRBV13 and TRBJ2-3, is AAGVIQSPRHLIKEKRETATLKCYPIPRHDTVYWYQQGPGQDPQFLISFYEKMQSDKGSIPDRFSAQQFSDYHSELNMSSLELGDSALYFCASSSKPSTTDTQYFGPGTRLTVL.

This clonotype was recorded many times. The genes are TRBV2 and TRBJ1-6; unclear D gene. The CDR3 covers 10 residues. The germline V gene encodes CDR1 SNHLY and CDR2 FYNNEI. The V end lost 2 bases, the J end lost 16 bases, and 6 bases lay between the germline ends. In nucleotides, the CDR3 is TGTGCCAGCAGTGAATCACGGCTCCACTTT. Encoded protein: CASSESRLHF.

In this sample, this clonotype turned up many times. This chain links TRBV5-1 with TRBJ2-5; tentative D call: TRBD1 (5 bases). The CDR3 spans 14 residues. Trimming shortened V by 4 bases and J by 0 bases, and 10 bases separated the two germline ends. Germline V gives CDR1 SGHRS, CDR2 YFSETQ. This CDR3 is CASSPMGHQETQYF. CDR3 bases: TGCGCCAGCAGCCCGATGGGGCACCAAGAGACCCAGTACTTC.

This clonotype was seen only a few times. The chain carries TRBV5-5 and TRBJ1-1; D may be TRBD1 (5 bases). Between the trimmed V and J ends, which lost 6 bases and 1 base, there was a span of 16 bases. The CDR3 covers 15 residues. Germline values: CDR1 SGHKS, CDR2 YYEKEE (reference sequence). The CDR3, as DNA: TGTGCCAGCACCTCGGGGGGTTGGAGGAACACTGAAGCTTTCTTT. Its protein product is CASTSGGWRNTEAFF.